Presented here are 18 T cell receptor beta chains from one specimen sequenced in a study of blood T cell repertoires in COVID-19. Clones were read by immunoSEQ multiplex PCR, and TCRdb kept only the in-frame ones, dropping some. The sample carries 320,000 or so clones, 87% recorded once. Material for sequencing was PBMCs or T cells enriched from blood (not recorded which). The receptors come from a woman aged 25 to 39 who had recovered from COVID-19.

The CDR3 DNA reads TGTGCCAGCAGCCAGGGGCCGGCGGAGGAAAAACTGTTTTTT. Translated, it gives CASSQGPAEEKLFF. The V call is TRBV5-5, the J call TRBJ1-4; tentative D call: TRBD1 (6 bases). Germline V gene sequence: CDR1 SGHKS, CDR2 YYEKEE (reference sequence). The CDR3 runs 14 residues. V lost 4 bases to trimming and J lost 8 bases, with 15 bases between them. Variable domain in full (rest from reference TRBV5-5 and TRBJ1-4): DAGVTQSPTHLIKTRGQQVTLRCSPISGHKSVSWYQQVLGQGPQFIFQYYEKEERGRGNFPDRFSARQFPNYSSELNVNALLLGDSALYLCASSQGPAEEKLFFGSGTQLSVL.

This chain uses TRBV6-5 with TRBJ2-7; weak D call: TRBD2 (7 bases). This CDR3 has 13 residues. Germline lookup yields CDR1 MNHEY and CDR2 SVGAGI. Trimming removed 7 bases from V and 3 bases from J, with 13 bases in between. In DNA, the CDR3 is TGTGCCAGCACCAGAGGGGGGGGCTACGAGCAGTACTTC. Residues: CASTRGGGYEQYF.

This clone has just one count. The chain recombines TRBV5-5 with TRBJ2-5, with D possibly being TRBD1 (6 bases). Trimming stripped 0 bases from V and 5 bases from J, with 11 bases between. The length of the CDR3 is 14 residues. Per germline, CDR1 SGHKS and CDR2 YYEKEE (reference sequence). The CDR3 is CASSLGGGAETQYF. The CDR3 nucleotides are TGTGCCAGCAGCTTGGGTGGGGGCGCGGAGACCCAGTACTTC.

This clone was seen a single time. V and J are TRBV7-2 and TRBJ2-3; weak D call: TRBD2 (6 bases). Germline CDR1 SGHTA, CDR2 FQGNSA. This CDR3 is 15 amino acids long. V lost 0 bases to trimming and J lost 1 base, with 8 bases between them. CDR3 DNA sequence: TGTGCCAGCAGCTTAGCGTGGGGGGGCACAGATACGCAGTATTTT. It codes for CASSLAWGGTDTQYF. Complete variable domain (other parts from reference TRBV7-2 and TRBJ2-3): GAGVSQSPSNKVTEKGKDVELRCDPISGHTALYWYRQSLGQGLEFLIYFQGNSAPDKSGLPSDRFSAERTGGSVSTLTIQRTQQEDSAVYLCASSLAWGGTDTQYFGPGTRLTVL.

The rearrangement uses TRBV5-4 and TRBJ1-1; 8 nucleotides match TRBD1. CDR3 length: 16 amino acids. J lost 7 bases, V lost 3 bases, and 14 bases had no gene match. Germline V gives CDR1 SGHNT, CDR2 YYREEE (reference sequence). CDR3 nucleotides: TGTGCCAGCAGCTCGGCAAAGGACAGGGTGGTTTTTGAAGCTTTCTTT. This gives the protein CASSSAKDRVVFEAFF.

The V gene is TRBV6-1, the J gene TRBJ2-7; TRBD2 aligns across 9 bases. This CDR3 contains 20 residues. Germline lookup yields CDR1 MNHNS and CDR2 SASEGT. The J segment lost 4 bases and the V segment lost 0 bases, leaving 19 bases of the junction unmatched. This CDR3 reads CASSEALFGGSGLATYEQYF. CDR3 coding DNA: TGTGCCAGCAGTGAAGCGCTTTTCGGAGGTTCCGGACTAGCGACGTACGAGCAGTACTTC.

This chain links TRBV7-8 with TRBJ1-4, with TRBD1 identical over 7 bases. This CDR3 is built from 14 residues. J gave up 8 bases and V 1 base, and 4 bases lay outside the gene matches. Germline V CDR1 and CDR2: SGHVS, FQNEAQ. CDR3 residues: CASSLDRGKEKLFF. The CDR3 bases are TGTGCCAGCAGCTTAGACAGGGGAAAGGAAAAACTGTTTTTT.

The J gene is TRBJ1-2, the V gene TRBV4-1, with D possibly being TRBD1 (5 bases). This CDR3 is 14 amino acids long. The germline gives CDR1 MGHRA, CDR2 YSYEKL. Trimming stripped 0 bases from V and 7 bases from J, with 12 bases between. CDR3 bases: TGCGCCAGCAGCCAAGATCAGGGATCCCGTGGCTACACCTTC. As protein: CASSQDQGSRGYTF.

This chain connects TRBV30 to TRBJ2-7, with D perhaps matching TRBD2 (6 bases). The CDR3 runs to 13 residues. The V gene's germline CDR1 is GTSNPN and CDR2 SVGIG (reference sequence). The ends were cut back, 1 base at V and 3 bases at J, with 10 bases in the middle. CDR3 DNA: TGTGCCTGGAGTGAAACCGGGGGCTACGAGCAGTACTTC. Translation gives CAWSETGGYEQYF.

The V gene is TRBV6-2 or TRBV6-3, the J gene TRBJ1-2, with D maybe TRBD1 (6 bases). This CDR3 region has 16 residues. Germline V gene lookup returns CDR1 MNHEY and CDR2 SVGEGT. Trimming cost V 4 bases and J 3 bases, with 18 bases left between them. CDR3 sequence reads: CASSSSFGGGDYGYTF. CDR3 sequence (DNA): TGTGCCAGCAGTTCCTCTTTTGGGGGGGGCGACTATGGCTACACCTTC.

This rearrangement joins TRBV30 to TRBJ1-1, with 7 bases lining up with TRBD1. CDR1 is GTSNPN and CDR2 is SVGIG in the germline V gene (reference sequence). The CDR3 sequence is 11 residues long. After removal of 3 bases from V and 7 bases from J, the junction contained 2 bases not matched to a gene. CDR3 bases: TGTGCCTGGAGGGGGGACAGTGAAGCTTTCTTT. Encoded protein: CAWRGDSEAFF.

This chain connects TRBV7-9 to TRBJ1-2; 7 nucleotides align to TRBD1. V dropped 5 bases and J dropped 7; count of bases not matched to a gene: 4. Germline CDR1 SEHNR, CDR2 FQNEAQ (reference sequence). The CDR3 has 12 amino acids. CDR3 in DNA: TGTGCCAGCAGCCCAGGGACAGTTGGCTACACCTTC. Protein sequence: CASSPGTVGYTF.

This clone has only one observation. In DNA form, the CDR3 reads TGTGCCAGTACCATGGGGGGACCCCGCGGCTACACCTTC. Translation: CASTMGGPRGYTF. This chain links TRBV19 with TRBJ1-2; tentative D call: TRBD1 (5 bases). CDR1 and CDR2 from the germline V gene are LNHDA and SQIVND (reference sequence). V lost 7 bases to trimming and J lost 8 bases, with 17 bases between them. CDR3 length: 13 amino acids.

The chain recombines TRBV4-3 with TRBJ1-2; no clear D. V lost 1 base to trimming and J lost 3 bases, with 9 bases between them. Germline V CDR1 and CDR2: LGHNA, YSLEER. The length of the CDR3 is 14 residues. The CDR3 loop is CASSQAPRYYGYTF. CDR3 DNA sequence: TGCGCCAGCAGCCAAGCTCCCCGGTACTATGGCTACACCTTC.

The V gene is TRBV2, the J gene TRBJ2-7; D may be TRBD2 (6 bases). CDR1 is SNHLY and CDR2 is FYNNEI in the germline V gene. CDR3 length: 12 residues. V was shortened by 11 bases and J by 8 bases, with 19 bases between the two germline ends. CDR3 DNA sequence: TGTGCCGCGCGGGGATCCGGAGCCAAGCAGTACTTC. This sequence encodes CAARGSGAKQYF.

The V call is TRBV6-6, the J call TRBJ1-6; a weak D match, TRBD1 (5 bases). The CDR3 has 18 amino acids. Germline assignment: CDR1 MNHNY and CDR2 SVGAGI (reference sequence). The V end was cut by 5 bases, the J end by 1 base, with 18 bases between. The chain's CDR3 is CASSLLGGSVSYNSPLHF. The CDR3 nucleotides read TGTGCCAGCAGTCTCCTGGGGGGTTCAGTGTCCTATAATTCACCCCTCCACTTT.

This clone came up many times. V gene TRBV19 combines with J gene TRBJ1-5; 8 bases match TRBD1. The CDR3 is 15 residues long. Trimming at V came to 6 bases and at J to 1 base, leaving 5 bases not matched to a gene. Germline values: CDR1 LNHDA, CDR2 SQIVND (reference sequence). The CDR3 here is CASRWTGPSNQPQHF. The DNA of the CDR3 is TGTGCCAGTAGATGGACAGGGCCAAGCAATCAGCCCCAGCATTTT. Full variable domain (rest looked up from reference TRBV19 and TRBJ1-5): DGGITQSPKYLFRKEGQNVTLSCEQNLNHDAMYWYRQDPGQGLRLIYYSQIVNDFQKGDIAEGYSVSREKKESFPLTVTSAQKNPTAFYLCASRWTGPSNQPQHFGDGTRLSIL.

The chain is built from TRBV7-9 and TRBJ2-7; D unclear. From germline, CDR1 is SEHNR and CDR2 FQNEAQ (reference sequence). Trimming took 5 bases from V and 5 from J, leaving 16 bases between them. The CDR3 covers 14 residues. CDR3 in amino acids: CASSLVNGPHEQYF. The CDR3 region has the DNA TGTGCCAGCAGCCTAGTTAATGGGCCCCACGAGCAGTACTTC.